This entry concerns a single T cell receptor beta chain. This entry comes from a study of blood T cell repertoires in COVID-19. Study-level background: Samples representing acute and convalescent COVID-19 were sourced from the United States, Italy and Spain.

Assay: immunoSEQ multiplex PCR; the TCRdb copy retains only in-frame clones and omits some. The sample yields around 250,000 clones, approximately 90% seen once. CDR3 length: 18 amino acids. Trimming removed 6 bases from V and 4 bases from J; junction bases left unmatched: 17. Germline-derived CDR1 and CDR2 are LGHNA and YSLEER. The clonotype comes from a woman aged 30 to 39 with acute COVID-19. This sequence joins TRBV4-3 and TRBJ2-1; 8 nucleotides align to TRBD2. The sample taken for sequencing was PBMCs or T cells enriched from blood (not recorded which). The DNA of the CDR3 is TGCGCCAGCAGTCGGGCGGGGGGAAGCGGGAGTTTGTACAATGAGCAGTTCTTC. This encodes CASSRAGGSGSLYNEQFF.